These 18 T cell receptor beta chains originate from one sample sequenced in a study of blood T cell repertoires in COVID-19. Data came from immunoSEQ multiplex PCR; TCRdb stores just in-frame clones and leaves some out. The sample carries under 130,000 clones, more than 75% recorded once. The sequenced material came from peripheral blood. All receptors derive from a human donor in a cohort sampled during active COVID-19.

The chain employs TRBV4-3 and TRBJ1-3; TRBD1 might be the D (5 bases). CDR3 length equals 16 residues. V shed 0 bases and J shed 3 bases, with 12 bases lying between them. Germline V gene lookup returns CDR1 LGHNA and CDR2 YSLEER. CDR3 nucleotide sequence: TGCGCCAGCAGCCAAGATCAGGGCGTGAGTGGAAACACCATATATTTT. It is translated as CASSQDQGVSGNTIYF.

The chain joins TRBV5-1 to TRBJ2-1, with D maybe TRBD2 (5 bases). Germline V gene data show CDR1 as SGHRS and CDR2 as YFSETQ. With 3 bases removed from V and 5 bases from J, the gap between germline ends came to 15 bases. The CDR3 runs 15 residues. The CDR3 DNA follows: TGCGCCAGCAGCTCTGGACTGCGCATAGACAATGAGCAGTTCTTC. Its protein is CASSSGLRIDNEQFF.

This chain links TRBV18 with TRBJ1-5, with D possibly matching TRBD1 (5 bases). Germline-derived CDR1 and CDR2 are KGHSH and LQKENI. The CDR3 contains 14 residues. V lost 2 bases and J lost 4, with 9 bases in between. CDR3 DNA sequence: TGTGCCAGCTCACCAGGGGCGGGGAATCAGCCCCAGCATTTT. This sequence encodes CASSPGAGNQPQHF.

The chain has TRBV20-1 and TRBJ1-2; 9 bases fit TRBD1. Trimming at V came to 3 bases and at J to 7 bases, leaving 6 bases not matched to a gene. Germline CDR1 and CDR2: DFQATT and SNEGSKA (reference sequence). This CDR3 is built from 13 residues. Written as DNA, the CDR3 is TGCAGTGCTAGTTCAAGGACAGGGGTTGGCTACACCTTC. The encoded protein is CSASSRTGVGYTF.

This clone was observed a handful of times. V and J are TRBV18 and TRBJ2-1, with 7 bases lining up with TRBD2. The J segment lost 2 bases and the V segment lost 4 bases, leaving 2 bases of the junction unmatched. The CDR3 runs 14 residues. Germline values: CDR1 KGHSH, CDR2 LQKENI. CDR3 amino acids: CASSLAGPYNEQFF. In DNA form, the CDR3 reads TGTGCCAGCTCACTAGCGGGCCCCTACAATGAGCAGTTCTTC.

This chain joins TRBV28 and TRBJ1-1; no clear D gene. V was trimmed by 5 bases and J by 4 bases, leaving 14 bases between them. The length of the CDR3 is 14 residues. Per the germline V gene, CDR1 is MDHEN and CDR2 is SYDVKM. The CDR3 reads CASSQGRVGTEAFF. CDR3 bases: TGTGCCAGCAGTCAAGGGCGGGTGGGCACTGAAGCTTTCTTT.

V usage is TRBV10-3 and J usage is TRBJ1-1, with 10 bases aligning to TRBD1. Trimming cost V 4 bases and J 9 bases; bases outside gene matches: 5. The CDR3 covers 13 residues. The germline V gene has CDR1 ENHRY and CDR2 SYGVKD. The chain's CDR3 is CAISGTGGTKAFF. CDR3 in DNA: TGTGCCATCAGTGGGACAGGGGGGACCAAAGCTTTCTTT.

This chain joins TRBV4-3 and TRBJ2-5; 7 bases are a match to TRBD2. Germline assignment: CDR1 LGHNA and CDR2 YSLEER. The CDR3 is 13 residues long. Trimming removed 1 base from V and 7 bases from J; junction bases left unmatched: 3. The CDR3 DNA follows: TGCGCCAGCAGCCAAGTTACGGGGGGGACCCAGTACTTC. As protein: CASSQVTGGTQYF.

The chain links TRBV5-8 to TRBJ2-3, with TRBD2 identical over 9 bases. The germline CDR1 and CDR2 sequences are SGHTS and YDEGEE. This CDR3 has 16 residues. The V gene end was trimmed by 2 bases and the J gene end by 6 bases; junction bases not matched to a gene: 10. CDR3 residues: CASSFGTSTVGDTQYF. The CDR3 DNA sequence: TGTGCCAGCAGCTTTGGGACTAGCACGGTTGGGGATACGCAGTATTTT.

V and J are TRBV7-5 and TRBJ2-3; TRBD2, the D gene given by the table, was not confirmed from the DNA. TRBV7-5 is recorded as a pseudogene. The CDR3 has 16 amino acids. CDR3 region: CARSLRGLAGADTQYF. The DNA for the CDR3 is TGTGCCAGAAGCTTGCGTGGACTAGCGGGAGCAGATACGCAGTATTTT.

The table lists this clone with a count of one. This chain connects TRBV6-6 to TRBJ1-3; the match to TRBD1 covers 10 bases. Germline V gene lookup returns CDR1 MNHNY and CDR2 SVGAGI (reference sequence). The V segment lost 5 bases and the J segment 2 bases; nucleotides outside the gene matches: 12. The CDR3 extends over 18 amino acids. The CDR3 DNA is TGTGCCAGCAGTCTACGGGACAGGGGCTTTGCTGCTGGAAACACCATATATTTT. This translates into CASSLRDRGFAAGNTIYF.

CDR3 sequence reads: CASSQGAGAVTEAFF. The DNA for the CDR3 is TGTGCCAGCAGCCAAGGGGCAGGGGCGGTCACTGAAGCTTTCTTT. The V and J genes are TRBV3-1 (or the pseudogene TRBV3-2) and TRBJ1-1; TRBD1 is a possible D gene (6 bases). The germline gives CDR1 LGHDT, CDR2 YNNKEL (reference sequence). Deletions cut 1 base from V and 4 bases from J, with 13 bases between. The length of the CDR3 is 15 residues.

CDR3 sequence (DNA): TGCGCCAGCAGCTTGTCCGTCGGAGGGGGCGATTCACCCCTCCACTTT. Translated: CASSLSVGGGDSPLHF. The chain recombines TRBV5-1 with TRBJ1-6; TRBD1 aligns across 7 bases. The CDR3 spans 16 residues. Germline V gene data show CDR1 as SGHRS and CDR2 as YFSETQ. V lost 1 base to trimming and J lost 8 bases; unmatched junction nucleotides: 9.

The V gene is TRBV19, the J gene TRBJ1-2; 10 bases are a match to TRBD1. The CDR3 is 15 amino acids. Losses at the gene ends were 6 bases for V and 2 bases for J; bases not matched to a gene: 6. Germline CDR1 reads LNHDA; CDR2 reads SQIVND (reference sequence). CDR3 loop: CASRMGGQGNYGYTF. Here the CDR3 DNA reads TGTGCCAGTAGGATGGGGGGACAGGGGAACTATGGCTACACCTTC.

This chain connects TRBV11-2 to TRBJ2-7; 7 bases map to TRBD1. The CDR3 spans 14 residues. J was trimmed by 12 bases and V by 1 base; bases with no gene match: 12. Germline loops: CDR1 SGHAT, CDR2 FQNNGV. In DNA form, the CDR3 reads TGTGCCAGCAGCTTAGGAGGGGGCGGGCGCCTAGGGTACTTC. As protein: CASSLGGGGRLGYF.

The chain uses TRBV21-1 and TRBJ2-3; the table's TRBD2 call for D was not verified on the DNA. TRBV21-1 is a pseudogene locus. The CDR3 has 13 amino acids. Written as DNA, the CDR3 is TGTGCCAGCAGCCCCGGGGGTGGAGATACGCAGTATTTT. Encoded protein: CASSPGGGDTQYF.

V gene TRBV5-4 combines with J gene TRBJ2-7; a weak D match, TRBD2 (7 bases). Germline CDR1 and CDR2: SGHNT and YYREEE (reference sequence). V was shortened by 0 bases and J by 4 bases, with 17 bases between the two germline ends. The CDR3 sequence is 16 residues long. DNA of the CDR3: TGTGCCAGCAGCTTGGCCAGGGGCGGGGGTAGGTACGAGCAGTACTTC. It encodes CASSLARGGGRYEQYF.

The DNA for the CDR3 is TGTGCCAGCTCACCTCCGGGACTCCGCGTACGCTCCTACGAGCAGTACTTC. Its translation is CASSPPGLRVRSYEQYF. The genes are TRBV18 and TRBJ2-7; D is possibly TRBD2 (6 bases). Per germline, CDR1 KGHSH and CDR2 LQKENI. The V gene lost 3 bases and the J gene lost 0 bases, with 18 bases spanning the gap. The CDR3 has 17 amino acids.